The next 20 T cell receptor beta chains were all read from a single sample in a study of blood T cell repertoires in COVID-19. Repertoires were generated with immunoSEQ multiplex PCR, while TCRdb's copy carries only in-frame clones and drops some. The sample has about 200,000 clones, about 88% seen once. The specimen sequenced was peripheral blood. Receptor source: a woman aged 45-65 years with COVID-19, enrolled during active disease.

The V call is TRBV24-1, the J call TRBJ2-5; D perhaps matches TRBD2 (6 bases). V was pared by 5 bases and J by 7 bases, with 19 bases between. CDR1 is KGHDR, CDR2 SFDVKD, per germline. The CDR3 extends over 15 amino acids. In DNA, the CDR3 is TGTGCCACCAGTGGGTCTAGCGATTTGGGAGGGACCCAGTACTTC. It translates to CATSGSSDLGGTQYF.

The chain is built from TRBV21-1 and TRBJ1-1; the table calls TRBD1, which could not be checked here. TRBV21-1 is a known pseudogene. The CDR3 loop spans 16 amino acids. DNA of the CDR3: TGTGCCAGCAGCACTGTAGACAGGTATGGGAACACTGAAGCTTTCTTT. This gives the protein CASSTVDRYGNTEAFF.

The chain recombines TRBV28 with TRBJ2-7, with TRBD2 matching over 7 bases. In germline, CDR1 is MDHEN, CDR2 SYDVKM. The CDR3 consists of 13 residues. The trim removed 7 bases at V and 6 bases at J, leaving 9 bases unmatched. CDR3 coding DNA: TGTGCCAGCAATCTCGGGGGAGGGATCGAGCAGTACTTC. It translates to CASNLGGGIEQYF. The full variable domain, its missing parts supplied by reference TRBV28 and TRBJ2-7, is DVKVTQSSRYLVKRTGEKVFLECVQDMDHENMFWYRQDPGLGLRLIYFSYDVKMKEKGDIPEGYSVSREKKERFSLILESASTNQTSMYLCASNLGGGIEQYFGPGTRLTVT.

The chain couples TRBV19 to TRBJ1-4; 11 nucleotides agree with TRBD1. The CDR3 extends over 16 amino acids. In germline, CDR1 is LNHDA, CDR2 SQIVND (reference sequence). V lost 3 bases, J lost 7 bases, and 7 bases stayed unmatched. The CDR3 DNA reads TGTGCCAGTAGTATTTCTACGGGACAGGGGGGTGAAAAACTGTTTTTT. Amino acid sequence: CASSISTGQGGEKLFF.

CDR3 coding DNA: TGTGCCAGCAGTTTTTACGGGGAGCTGTTTTTT. Encoded protein: CASSFYGELFF. The chain carries TRBV12-3 or TRBV12-4 and TRBJ2-2; D is ambiguous. Trimming cost V 3 bases and J 7 bases, with 3 bases left between them. The CDR3 covers 11 residues.

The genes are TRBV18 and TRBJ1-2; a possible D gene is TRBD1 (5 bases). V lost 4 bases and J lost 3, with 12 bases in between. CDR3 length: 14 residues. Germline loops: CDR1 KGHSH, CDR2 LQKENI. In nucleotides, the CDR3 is TGTGCCAGCTCACTTAAGACAGACTACTATGGCTACACCTTC. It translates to CASSLKTDYYGYTF.

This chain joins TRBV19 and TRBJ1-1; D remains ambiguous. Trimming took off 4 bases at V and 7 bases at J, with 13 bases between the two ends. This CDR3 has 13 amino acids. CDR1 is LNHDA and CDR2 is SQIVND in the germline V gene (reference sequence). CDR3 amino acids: CASSRERAGEAFF. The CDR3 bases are TGTGCCAGTAGTAGAGAGAGGGCGGGTGAAGCTTTCTTT.

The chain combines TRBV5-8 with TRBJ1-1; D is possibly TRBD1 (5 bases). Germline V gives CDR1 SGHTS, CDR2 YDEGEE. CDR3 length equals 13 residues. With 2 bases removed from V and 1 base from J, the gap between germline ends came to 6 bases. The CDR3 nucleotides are TGTGCCAGCAGCTTTGACAGGAACACTGAAGCTTTCTTT. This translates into CASSFDRNTEAFF.

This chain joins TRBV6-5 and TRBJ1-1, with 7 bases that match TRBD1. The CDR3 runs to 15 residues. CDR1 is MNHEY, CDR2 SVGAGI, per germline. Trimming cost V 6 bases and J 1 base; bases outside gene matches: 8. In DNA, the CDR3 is TGTGCCAGCAGACTGAACCGGGACAGGAACACTGAAGCTTTCTTT. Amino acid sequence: CASRLNRDRNTEAFF.

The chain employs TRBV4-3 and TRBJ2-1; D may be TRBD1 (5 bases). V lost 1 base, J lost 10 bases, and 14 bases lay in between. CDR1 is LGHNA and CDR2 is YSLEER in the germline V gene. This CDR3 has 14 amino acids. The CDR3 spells CASSQVIGVGEQFF. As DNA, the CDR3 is TGCGCCAGCAGCCAAGTCATAGGGGTAGGCGAGCAGTTCTTC.

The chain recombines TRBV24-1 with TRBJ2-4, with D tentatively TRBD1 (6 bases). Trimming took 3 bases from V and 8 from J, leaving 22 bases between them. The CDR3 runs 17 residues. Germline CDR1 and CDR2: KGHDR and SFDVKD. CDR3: CATSDPCRTGRRDIQYF. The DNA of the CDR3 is TGTGCCACCAGTGATCCCTGTCGTACAGGGAGACGTGACATTCAGTACTTC.

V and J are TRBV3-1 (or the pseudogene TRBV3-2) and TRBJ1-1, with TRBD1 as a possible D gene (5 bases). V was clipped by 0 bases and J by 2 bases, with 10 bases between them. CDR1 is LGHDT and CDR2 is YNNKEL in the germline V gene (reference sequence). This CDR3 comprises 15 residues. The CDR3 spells CASSQEGGINTEAFF. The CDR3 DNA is TGTGCCAGCAGCCAAGAGGGGGGAATAAACACTGAAGCTTTCTTT.

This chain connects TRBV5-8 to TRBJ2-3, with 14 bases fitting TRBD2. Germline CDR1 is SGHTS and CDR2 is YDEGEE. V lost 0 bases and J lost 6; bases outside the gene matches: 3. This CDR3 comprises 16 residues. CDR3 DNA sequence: TGTGCCAGCAGCTTGGGACTAGCGGGGGGGCTGGATACGCAGTATTTT. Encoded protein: CASSLGLAGGLDTQYF. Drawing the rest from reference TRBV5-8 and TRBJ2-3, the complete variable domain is EAGVTQSPTHLIKTRGQQATLRCSPISGHTSVYWYQQALGLGLQFLLWYDEGEERNRGNFPPRFSGRQFPNYSSELNVNALELEDSALYLCASSLGLAGGLDTQYFGPGTRLTVL.

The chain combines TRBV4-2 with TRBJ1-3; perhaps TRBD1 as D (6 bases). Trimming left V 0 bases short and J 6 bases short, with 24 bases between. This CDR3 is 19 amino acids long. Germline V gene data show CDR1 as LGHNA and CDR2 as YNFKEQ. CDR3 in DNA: TGTGCCAGCAGCCAAGACCCCCTACTGACAGGTTTGGGAAAAAACACCATATATTTT. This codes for CASSQDPLLTGLGKNTIYF.

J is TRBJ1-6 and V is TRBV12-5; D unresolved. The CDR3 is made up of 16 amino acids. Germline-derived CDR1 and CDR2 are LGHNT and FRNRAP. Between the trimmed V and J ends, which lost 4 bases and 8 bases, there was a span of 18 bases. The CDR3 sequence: CASGSVRVPVHSPLHF. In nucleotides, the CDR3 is TGTGCTAGTGGTTCCGTCCGGGTCCCTGTCCATTCACCCCTCCACTTT.

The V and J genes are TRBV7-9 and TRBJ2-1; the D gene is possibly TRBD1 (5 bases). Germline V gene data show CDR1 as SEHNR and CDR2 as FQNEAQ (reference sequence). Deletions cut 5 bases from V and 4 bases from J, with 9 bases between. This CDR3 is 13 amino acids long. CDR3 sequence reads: CASSIDRYNEQFF. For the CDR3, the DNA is TGTGCCAGCAGCATAGACAGATACAATGAGCAGTTCTTC.

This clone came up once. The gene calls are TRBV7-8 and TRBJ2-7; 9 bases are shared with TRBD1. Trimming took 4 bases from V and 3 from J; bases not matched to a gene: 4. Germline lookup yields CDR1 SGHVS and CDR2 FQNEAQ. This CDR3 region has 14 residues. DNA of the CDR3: TGTGCCAGCAGCTCCGGGACAGGGAGCTACGAGCAGTACTTC. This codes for CASSSGTGSYEQYF.

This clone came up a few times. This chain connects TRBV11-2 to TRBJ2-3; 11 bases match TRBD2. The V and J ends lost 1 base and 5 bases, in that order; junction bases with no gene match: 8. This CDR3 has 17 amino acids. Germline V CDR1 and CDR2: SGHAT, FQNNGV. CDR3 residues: CASSLGSLAGGQDTQYF. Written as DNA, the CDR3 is TGTGCCAGCAGCTTAGGATCCTTAGCGGGGGGGCAAGATACGCAGTATTTT.

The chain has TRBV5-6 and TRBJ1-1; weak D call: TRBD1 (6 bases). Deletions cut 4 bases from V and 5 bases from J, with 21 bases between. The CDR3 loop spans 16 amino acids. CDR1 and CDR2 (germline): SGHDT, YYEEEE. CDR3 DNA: TGTGCCAGCAGCCCTTGGGGGGGCCCCCCCCCAACTGAAGCTTTCTTT. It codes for CASSPWGGPPPTEAFF. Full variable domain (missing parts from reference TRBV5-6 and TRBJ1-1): DAGVTQSPTHLIKTRGQQVTLRCSPKSGHDTVSWYQQALGQGPQFIFQYYEEEERQRGNFPDRFSGHQFPNYSSELNVNALLLGDSALYLCASSPWGGPPPTEAFFGQGTRLTVV.

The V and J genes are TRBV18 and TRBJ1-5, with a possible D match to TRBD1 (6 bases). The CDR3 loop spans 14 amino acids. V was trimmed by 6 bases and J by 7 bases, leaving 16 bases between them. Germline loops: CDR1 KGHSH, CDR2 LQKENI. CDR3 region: CASSAGGGRQPQHF. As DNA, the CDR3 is TGTGCCAGCTCCGCTGGGGGCGGGAGACAGCCCCAGCATTTT.